Listed below are T cell receptor beta chains from one sample, sequenced in a study of T cell responses to AZD1222 COVID-19 vaccine. Data came from immunoSEQ multiplex PCR; TCRdb stores just in-frame clones and leaves some out. The sample holds about 84,000 clones; around nine tenths are singletons and the top ten take around 10%. The specimen was peripheral blood, collected 28 days after the second AZD1222 dose. All receptors come from an adult who received the AZD1222 COVID-19 vaccine. Both conserved end residues are part of each CDR3. The D gene is left open where the match is weak. Clone size is given for some rows only: seen once, a few or many times, or a class if the clone is expanded.

CASRVTGLRSYEQYF,TGTGCCAGCAGAGTGACAGGGCTTCGTTCCTACGAGCAGTACTTC,TRBD1,TRBV28,TRBJ2-7,-,15
CASSLKIGEAADTQYF,TGTGCCAGCAGCTTGAAGATTGGGGAGGCGGCAGATACGCAGTATTTT,-,TRBV7-2,TRBJ2-3,-,16
CASSSGRTGYYGYTF,TGTGCCAGCAGTTCAGGCCGGACAGGGTACTATGGCTACACCTTC,TRBD1,TRBV7-2,TRBJ1-2,-,15
CASSLEEMNTEAFF,TGTGCCAGCAGCTTAGAGGAGATGAACACTGAAGCTTTCTTT,-,TRBV13,TRBJ1-1,-,14
CASSYSVGNQPQHF,TGTGCCAGCAGTTACTCCGTAGGAAATCAGCCCCAGCATTTT,-,TRBV6-2/TRBV6-3,TRBJ1-5,-,14
CASSLIMTGEIF,TGTGCCAGCAGCTTGATCATGACAGGGGAAATCTTC,TRBD1,TRBV5-6,TRBJ1-2,-,12
CASSIRVEGAYEQYF,TGTGCCAGTAGTATACGGGTAGAAGGAGCCTACGAGCAGTACTTC,-,TRBV19,TRBJ2-7,-,15
CASSPPPSGSTEETQYF,TGTGCCAGCAGCCCCCCTCCCTCCGGTAGTACGGAAGAGACCCAGTACTTC,-,TRBV7-9,TRBJ2-5,-,17
CASRLTGLNTEAFF,TGTGCCAGTAGGCTGACCGGTCTGAACACTGAAGCTTTCTTT,-,TRBV19,TRBJ1-1,-,14
CASATSGAQETQYF,TGTGCCAGCGCGACTAGCGGGGCGCAAGAGACCCAGTACTTC,TRBD2,TRBV3-1/TRBV3-2,TRBJ2-5,-,14
CASQSGGWGNQPQHF,TGTGCCAGCCAGTCGGGGGGCTGGGGCAATCAGCCCCAGCATTTT,-,TRBV28,TRBJ1-5,-,15
CASSFPSGERGEKLFF,TGTGCCAGCAGTTTCCCCTCAGGGGAGAGGGGAGAAAAACTGTTTTTT,-,TRBV28,TRBJ1-4,few,16
CASSPMWGAQYNEQFF,TGTGCCAGCAGCCCGATGTGGGGGGCTCAGTACAATGAGCAGTTCTTC,-,TRBV7-9,TRBJ2-1,-,16
CASSSMGAGELFF,TGTGCCAGCAGCTCAATGGGGGCCGGGGAGCTGTTTTTT,-,TRBV7-3,TRBJ2-2,-,13
CASSTRTGELAF,TGTGCCAGCAGCACCCGGACAGGGGAACTGGCCTTC,TRBD1,TRBV11-3,TRBJ1-2,-,12
CASSMRAQGDTQYF,TGTGCCAGTAGTATGCGGGCCCAGGGAGATACGCAGTATTTT,-,TRBV19,TRBJ2-3,once,14
CASSQEFANEQFF,TGTGCCAGCAGCCAGGAGTTCGCCAATGAGCAGTTCTTC,-,TRBV3-1/TRBV3-2,TRBJ2-1,-,13
CASSLAFGDQPQHF,TGTGCCAGCAGCTTAGCGTTCGGGGATCAGCCCCAGCATTTT,-,TRBV7-2,TRBJ1-5,-,14
CASSLMSKTARETQYF,TGTGCCAGCAGCTTGATGTCTAAGACAGCACGGGAGACCCAGTACTTC,-,TRBV5-4,TRBJ2-5,-,16
CASSSLPDRVYTQYF,TGCGCCAGCAGCAGCCTCCCCGACAGAGTATATACGCAGTATTTT,-,TRBV5-1,TRBJ2-3,-,15
CASSPPGPVGYNSPLHF,TGTGCCAGCAGCCCCCCCGGACCTGTGGGTTATAATTCACCCCTCCACTTT,-,TRBV5-4,TRBJ1-6,once,17
CASSSPPVNPYEQYF,TGTGCCAGCAGTTCCCCCCCCGTAAACCCTTACGAGCAGTACTTC,-,TRBV6-5,TRBJ2-7,-,15
CAWDPPGQGAVGYTF,TGTGCCTGGGATCCACCGGGACAGGGGGCGGTTGGCTACACCTTC,TRBD1,TRBV30,TRBJ1-2,-,15
CASSFRTSPPTQYF,TGTGCCAGCAGCTTTCGGACTAGTCCCCCAACCCAGTACTTC,TRBD2,TRBV5-8,TRBJ2-4,once,14
CASSEAQNGETQYF,TGTGCCAGCAGTGAAGCGCAAAATGGGGAGACCCAGTACTTC,-,TRBV2,TRBJ2-5,-,14
CASSVTSGGAERNEQFF,TGTGCCAGCAGCGTAACTAGCGGGGGGGCCGAGAGAAATGAGCAGTTCTTC,TRBD2,TRBV9,TRBJ2-1,few,17
CASSLAYQETQYF,TGTGCCAGCAGCTTGGCCTACCAGGAGACCCAGTACTTC,-,TRBV5-6,TRBJ2-5,-,13
CAWSVKGVGAFYGYTF,TGTGCCTGGAGTGTAAAGGGCGTCGGGGCGTTCTATGGCTACACCTTC,-,TRBV30,TRBJ1-2,-,16
CASSLRTAYGYTF,TGTGCCAGTAGTTTGCGGACAGCCTATGGCTACACCTTC,-,TRBV19,TRBJ1-2,-,13
CASSFGGRSNQPQHF,TGTGCCAGCAGCTTTGGGGGACGTAGCAATCAGCCCCAGCATTTT,-,TRBV5-4,TRBJ1-5,-,15
CAWTSLDPIPLYF,TGTGCCTGGACGAGCTTGGACCCGATCCCCTTATATTTT,-,TRBV30,TRBJ1-3,-,13
CASTLQGGANTEAFF,TGTGCCAGCACCCTCCAAGGGGGGGCGAACACTGAAGCTTTCTTT,-,TRBV7-9,TRBJ1-1,once,15
CAIRSGNTIYF,TGTGCCATCCGGTCTGGAAACACCATATATTTT,-,TRBV10-3,TRBJ1-3,-,11
CASSLGTAYEQYF,TGTGCCAGCAGCTTAGGAACAGCCTACGAGCAGTACTTC,-,TRBV7-3,TRBJ2-7,-,13
CASSVLGAQETQYF,TGTGCCAGCAGCGTACTGGGGGCCCAAGAGACCCAGTACTTC,-,TRBV7-2,TRBJ2-5,-,14
CASTTGQGDQPQHF,TGTGCCAGCACCACGGGACAGGGGGACCAGCCCCAGCATTTT,TRBD1,TRBV6-5,TRBJ1-5,-,14
CASSSRTTIYNEQFF,TGTGCCAGTAGTTCCCGGACTACAATATACAATGAGCAGTTCTTC,-,TRBV19,TRBJ2-1,-,15
CASSTHNSGANVLTF,TGTGCCAGTAGTACCCATAACTCTGGGGCCAACGTCCTGACTTTC,-,TRBV19,TRBJ2-6,-,15
CASSWGYNEQFF,TGTGCCAGCAGTTGGGGTTACAATGAGCAGTTCTTC,-,TRBV6-2/TRBV6-3,TRBJ2-1,-,12
CATNDQTYNEQFF,TGTGCCACCAACGACCAGACGTACAATGAGCAGTTCTTC,-,TRBV24-1,TRBJ2-1,once,13